This is a list of T cell receptor beta chains from one sample in a study of blood T cell repertoires in COVID-19. Sequencing used immunoSEQ multiplex PCR; TCRdb keeps in-frame clones, though not all of them. Found here are roughly 200,000 clones, about nine tenths of them singletons; the top ten hold 1.5% to 2%. The source material was peripheral blood. The origin of the receptors is a young man with active or convalescent COVID-19. The CDR3 runs from the conserved cysteine through the conserved F or W. Each record gives: clone size, J gene, D gene, V gene, CDR3 protein, CDR3 DNA. D genes are given only for firm matches. Only some rows state a clone size, as once, few, many or a class for expanded clones.

clone size: NA
J gene: TRBJ2-1
D gene: NA
V gene: TRBV12-3/TRBV12-4
CDR3 protein: CASSFLYNEQFF
CDR3 DNA: TGTGCCAGCAGTTTTCTTTACAATGAGCAGTTCTTC

clone size: NA
J gene: TRBJ1-3
D gene: NA
V gene: TRBV7-6
CDR3 protein: CASSELRGSSGNTIYF
CDR3 DNA: TGTGCCAGCAGCGAGCTTAGGGGCAGCTCTGGAAACACCATATATTTT

clone size: few
J gene: TRBJ1-1
D gene: NA
V gene: TRBV6-5
CDR3 protein: CASGSEVQPYTEAFF
CDR3 DNA: TGTGCCAGCGGGAGCGAGGTACAACCTTACACTGAAGCTTTCTTT

clone size: NA
J gene: TRBJ2-3
D gene: TRBD2
V gene: TRBV30
CDR3 protein: CAWSSGAGRTDTQYF
CDR3 DNA: TGTGCCTGGAGCAGCGGGGCGGGGCGCACAGATACGCAGTATTTT

clone size: few
J gene: TRBJ2-2
D gene: NA
V gene: TRBV2
CDR3 protein: CASSEFSVRAGELFF
CDR3 DNA: TGTGCCAGCAGTGAGTTTTCGGTGAGGGCCGGGGAGCTGTTTTTT

clone size: NA
J gene: TRBJ1-5
D gene: NA
V gene: TRBV19
CDR3 protein: CASSIVGEGNQPQHF
CDR3 DNA: TGTGCCAGTAGTATAGTTGGGGAGGGCAATCAGCCCCAGCATTTT

clone size: NA
J gene: TRBJ1-4
D gene: TRBD1
V gene: TRBV7-2
CDR3 protein: CASSPTTGGKEKLFF
CDR3 DNA: TGTGCCAGCAGCCCCACGACAGGGGGGAAGGAAAAACTGTTTTTT

clone size: NA
J gene: TRBJ1-1
D gene: NA
V gene: TRBV19
CDR3 protein: CASSIDLGPNTEAFF
CDR3 DNA: TGTGCCAGTAGTATAGATCTTGGCCCGAACACTGAAGCTTTCTTT

clone size: once
J gene: TRBJ1-3
D gene: NA
V gene: TRBV10-3
CDR3 protein: CAIREAQGSGNTIYF
CDR3 DNA: TGTGCCATCCGAGAGGCACAGGGCTCTGGAAACACCATATATTTT

clone size: NA
J gene: TRBJ2-5
D gene: TRBD1
V gene: TRBV29-1
CDR3 protein: CSVADRGRGEETQYF
CDR3 DNA: TGCAGCGTTGCGGACAGGGGGCGCGGGGAAGAGACCCAGTACTTC

clone size: NA
J gene: TRBJ2-1
D gene: TRBD2
V gene: TRBV19
CDR3 protein: CASAPSGGVFLEQFF
CDR3 DNA: TGTGCCAGTGCCCCTAGCGGGGGGGTTTTCTTGGAGCAGTTCTTC

clone size: few
J gene: TRBJ1-1
D gene: TRBD1
V gene: TRBV5-6
CDR3 protein: CASSNPYRGRTEAFF
CDR3 DNA: TGTGCCAGCAGCAATCCATACAGGGGGCGGACTGAAGCTTTCTTT

clone size: NA
J gene: TRBJ1-2
D gene: NA
V gene: TRBV3-1/TRBV3-2
CDR3 protein: CASSQDTTLGAGYTF
CDR3 DNA: TGTGCCAGCAGCCAAGACACCACTTTAGGGGCTGGCTACACCTTC

clone size: NA
J gene: TRBJ1-5
D gene: NA
V gene: TRBV6-2/TRBV6-3
CDR3 protein: CASSYLVGHQANQPQHF
CDR3 DNA: TGTGCCAGCAGTTACTTGGTCGGACACCAAGCAAATCAGCCCCAGCATTTT

clone size: NA
J gene: TRBJ2-1
D gene: NA
V gene: TRBV3-1/TRBV3-2
CDR3 protein: CASSQDPANEQFF
CDR3 DNA: TGTGCCAGCAGCCAAGATCCCGCGAATGAGCAGTTCTTC

clone size: NA
J gene: TRBJ2-6
D gene: NA
V gene: TRBV29-1
CDR3 protein: CSVVGSSSAGANVLTF
CDR3 DNA: TGCAGCGTTGTGGGGAGTTCTTCAGCTGGGGCCAACGTCCTGACTTTC

clone size: NA
J gene: TRBJ1-2
D gene: NA
V gene: TRBV5-5
CDR3 protein: CASSLAGLLRTGYTF
CDR3 DNA: TGTGCCAGCAGCTTGGCCGGCTTGTTGAGGACAGGCTACACCTTC

clone size: NA
J gene: TRBJ2-3
D gene: NA
V gene: TRBV5-1
CDR3 protein: CASSATGTNRDTQYF
CDR3 DNA: TGCGCCAGCAGCGCGACAGGTACCAATAGGGATACGCAGTATTTT

clone size: NA
J gene: TRBJ2-5
D gene: NA
V gene: TRBV19
CDR3 protein: CASSNNGRKTQYF
CDR3 DNA: TGTGCCAGTAGTAATAACGGGAGAAAGACCCAGTACTTC

clone size: few
J gene: TRBJ2-7
D gene: TRBD1
V gene: TRBV19
CDR3 protein: CASSIGAGGLDEQYF
CDR3 DNA: TGTGCCAGTAGTATAGGAGCAGGGGGCCTGGACGAGCAGTACTTC

clone size: NA
J gene: TRBJ2-2
D gene: TRBD2
V gene: TRBV19
CDR3 protein: CASSIDGTSGRAVGELFF
CDR3 DNA: TGTGCCAGTAGTATTGATGGGACTAGCGGGAGGGCCGTCGGGGAGCTGTTTTTT

clone size: NA
J gene: TRBJ1-3
D gene: TRBD1
V gene: TRBV5-8
CDR3 protein: CASSRTGGVGNTIYF
CDR3 DNA: TGTGCCAGCAGCAGAACAGGGGGCGTAGGAAACACCATATATTTT

clone size: NA
J gene: TRBJ1-2
D gene: NA
V gene: TRBV5-1
CDR3 protein: CASSPNNYGYTF
CDR3 DNA: TGCGCCAGCAGCCCCAATAACTATGGCTACACCTTC

clone size: NA
J gene: TRBJ2-5
D gene: NA
V gene: TRBV2
CDR3 protein: CASSELRVPQETQYF
CDR3 DNA: TGTGCCAGCAGTGAACTGCGGGTACCCCAAGAGACCCAGTACTTC

clone size: once
J gene: TRBJ1-4
D gene: NA
V gene: TRBV6-9
CDR3 protein: CARKNTNGARGTHEKLFF
CDR3 DNA: TGTGCCAGGAAAAATACTAATGGGGCTCGAGGGACACATGAAAAACTGTTTTTT

clone size: NA
J gene: TRBJ2-7
D gene: TRBD2
V gene: TRBV27
CDR3 protein: CASKGLAGGASYEQYF
CDR3 DNA: TGTGCCAGCAAAGGACTAGCGGGAGGGGCGTCCTACGAGCAGTACTTC

clone size: NA
J gene: TRBJ1-3
D gene: NA
V gene: TRBV3-1/TRBV3-2
CDR3 protein: CASSQDAGSGNTIYF
CDR3 DNA: TGTGCCAGCAGCCAAGATGCGGGCTCTGGAAACACCATATATTTT

clone size: NA
J gene: TRBJ2-3
D gene: NA
V gene: TRBV24-1
CDR3 protein: CATSDPWSGTDTQYF
CDR3 DNA: TGTGCCACCAGTGATCCCTGGAGTGGGACAGATACGCAGTATTTT

clone size: NA
J gene: TRBJ1-1
D gene: NA
V gene: TRBV29-1
CDR3 protein: CSVAYESEAFF
CDR3 DNA: TGCAGCGTTGCCTACGAGTCTGAAGCTTTCTTT

clone size: NA
J gene: TRBJ2-7
D gene: NA
V gene: TRBV30
CDR3 protein: CAWSAGIGEQYF
CDR3 DNA: TGTGCCTGGAGTGCAGGCATTGGCGAGCAGTACTTC

clone size: few
J gene: TRBJ2-2
D gene: TRBD1
V gene: TRBV4-1
CDR3 protein: CASSRGRQGNTGELFF
CDR3 DNA: TGCGCCAGCAGCCGAGGCAGACAGGGGAACACCGGGGAGCTGTTTTTT